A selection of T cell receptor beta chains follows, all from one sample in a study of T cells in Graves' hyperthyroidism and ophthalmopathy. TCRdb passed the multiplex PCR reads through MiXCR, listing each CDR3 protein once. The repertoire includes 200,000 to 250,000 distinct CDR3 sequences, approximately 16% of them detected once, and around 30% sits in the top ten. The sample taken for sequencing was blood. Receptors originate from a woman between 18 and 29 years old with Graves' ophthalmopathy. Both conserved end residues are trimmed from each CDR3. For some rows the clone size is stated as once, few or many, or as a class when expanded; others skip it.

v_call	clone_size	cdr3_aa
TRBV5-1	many	ASSFSGGAGTDTQY
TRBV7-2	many	ASSLVGGGTEAF
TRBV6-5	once	ASSYSITGGAYT
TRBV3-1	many	ASSQDRGNSPLH
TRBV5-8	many	ASGTSSSYNEQF
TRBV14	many	ASSQGSGFTSTDTQY
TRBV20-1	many	SARGSPGTGGLSSYNEQF
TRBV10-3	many	AISESRGGKDTQY
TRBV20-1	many	SATQTRETGELF
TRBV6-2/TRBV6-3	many	ASSYPPPRAVYNEQF
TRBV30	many	AWSAAMNTEAF
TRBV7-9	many	AKGRISTDTQY
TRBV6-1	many	ASSEGQKNQPQH
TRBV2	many	ASSRDLGYTEAF
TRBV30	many	AWKGYTQY
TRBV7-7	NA	ASSFSKLQQSHEKLF
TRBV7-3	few	ASSLQGGSGYT
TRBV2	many	ASRETISYNSPLH
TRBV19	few	ASSGGHQPQH
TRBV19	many	ASKRQGGNSPLH
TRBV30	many	AWSVSSNQPQH
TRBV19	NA	ASSIGTGGAEQY